This T cell receptor (beta chain) stems from a study of T cells in localized non-small cell lung cancer. Method: immunoSEQ multiplex PCR; TCRdb's copy keeps in-frame clones and lacks some. The sample contains about 52,000 clones, 86% of which appear only once. A note on this clone: Its antigen is still unknown.

The study, taken as a whole, reports: Density of T cells in blood, when higher, went with longer overall survival. Highest T cell clonality was seen in uninvolved adjacent lung, surpassing that measured in tumor. There were a median around 53 of the top 100 tumor clones appearing in adjacent lung. Multi-region tumor sequencing was not done, so intratumor heterogeneity could not be excluded.

With 8 bases removed from V and 3 bases from J, the gap between germline ends came to 10 bases. CDR1 and CDR2 from the germline V gene are LGHNA and YNFKEQ. The CDR3 spans 12 residues. The sample was peripheral blood, taken before any cancer treatment. J is TRBJ1-1 and V is TRBV4-2, with TRBD1 as a possible D gene (5 bases). This receptor was identified in an older male donor with stage III squamous cell lung carcinoma. CDR3 nucleotides: TGTGCCAGCCTGAAAGGGGACACTGAAGCTTTCTTT. It encodes CASLKGDTEAFF.